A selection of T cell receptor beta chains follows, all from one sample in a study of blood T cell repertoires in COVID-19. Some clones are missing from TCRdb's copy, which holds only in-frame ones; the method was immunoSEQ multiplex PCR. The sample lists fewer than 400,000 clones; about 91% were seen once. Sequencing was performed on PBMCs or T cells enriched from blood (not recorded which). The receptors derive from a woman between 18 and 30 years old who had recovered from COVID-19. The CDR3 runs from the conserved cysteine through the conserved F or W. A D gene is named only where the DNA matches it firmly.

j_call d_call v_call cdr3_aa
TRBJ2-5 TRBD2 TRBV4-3 CASSQDLASGQETQYF
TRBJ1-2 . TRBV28 CASSPMGGGAYGYTF
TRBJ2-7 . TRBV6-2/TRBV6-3 CASSYPRATTPLYEQYF
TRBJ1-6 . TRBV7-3 CASSLTGASPLHF
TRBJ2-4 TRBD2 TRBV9 CASSVEKRGMGKNIQYF
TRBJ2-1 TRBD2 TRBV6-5 CASMLAGNQNEQFF
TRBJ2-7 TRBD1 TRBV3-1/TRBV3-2 CASIPPMGDRDSYEQYF
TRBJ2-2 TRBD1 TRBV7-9 CASSEQGDGELFF
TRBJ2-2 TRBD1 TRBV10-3 CAIRERGQGAGELFF
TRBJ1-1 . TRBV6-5 CASSWRAETEAFF
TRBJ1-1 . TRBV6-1 CASSEEGEGAGFTEAFF
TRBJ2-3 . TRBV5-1 CASSLAQGGADTQYF
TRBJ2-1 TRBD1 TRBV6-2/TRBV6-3 CASSYRESTGTGSYNEQFF
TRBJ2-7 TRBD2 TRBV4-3 CASSQDSGSSSYEQYF
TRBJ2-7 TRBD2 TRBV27 CASSLRLASSYEQYF
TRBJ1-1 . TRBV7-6 CASSLGSGTYTEAFF
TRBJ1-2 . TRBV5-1 CASSLVGQSGGYTF